The 22 T cell receptor beta chains below come from one sample, sequenced in a study of PD-L1 blockade in urothelial cancer. Generated by immunoSEQ multiplex PCR, the TCRdb table keeps only in-frame clones and is missing some. The table has 25,000 to 35,000 clones, less than 90% seen once. The sample's time point: peripheral blood 6 weeks after treatment start. The sample consisted of PBMCs, taken around atezolizumab (anti-PD-L1) treatment. These receptors all stem from a man aged 70 or older with urothelial cancer.

The rearrangement links TRBV5-1 to TRBJ2-7, with D possibly TRBD1 on 5 matching bases. There are 13 residues in the CDR3. Germline V gives CDR1 SGHRS, CDR2 YFSETQ. V lost 0 bases and J 6 bases, leaving 10 bases between the germline ends. The CDR3 DNA reads as TGCGCCAGCAGCTTGGGTAGGGGCGGCGAGCAGTACTTC. Translated, it gives CASSLGRGGEQYF. The variable domain in full, with the rest retrieved from reference TRBV5-1 and TRBJ2-7, is KAGVTQTPRYLIKTRGQQVTLSCSPISGHRSVSWYQQTPGQGLQFLFEYFSETQRNKGNFPGRFSGRQFSNSRSEMNVSTLELGDSALYLCASSLGRGGEQYFGPGTRLTVT.

The rearrangement links TRBV5-5 to TRBJ2-5; possibly TRBD1 for D (6 bases). Per the germline V gene, CDR1 is SGHKS and CDR2 is YYEKEE (reference sequence). V lost 3 bases and J lost 5, with 14 bases in between. CDR3 length: 14 amino acids. The CDR3 is CASSYRAPVETQYF. The CDR3 DNA follows: TGTGCCAGCAGCTACAGGGCTCCGGTGGAGACCCAGTACTTC.

In DNA form, the CDR3 reads TGTGCCAGCAGCCCCGTCGGGGGTAGGGAGACCCAGTACTTC. Translation: CASSPVGGRETQYF. This rearrangement joins TRBV5-6 to TRBJ2-5; the D gene is possibly TRBD2 (6 bases). V lost 4 bases and J lost 5, with 15 bases in between. The germline CDR1 and CDR2 sequences are SGHDT and YYEEEE. CDR3 length equals 14 residues.

The J gene is TRBJ1-1, the V gene TRBV9; 7 bases match TRBD1. Germline-derived CDR1 and CDR2 are SGDLS and YYNGEE. The CDR3 runs 15 residues. V shed 3 bases, J shed 4 bases, and the junction held 9 bases outside the gene matches. In nucleotides, the CDR3 is TGTGCCAGCAGCGCGCAGCCAGGGGGTTTCACTGAAGCTTTCTTT. It specifies CASSAQPGGFTEAFF.

This chain joins TRBV28 and TRBJ2-3, with 7 bases identical to TRBD2. The CDR3 length is 14 residues. V trimming: 2 bases; J trimming: 2 bases; junction bases outside the gene matches: 1. The germline CDR1 and CDR2 sequences are MDHEN and SYDVKM. CDR3 sequence: CASSLAGVTDTQYF. CDR3 sequence (DNA): TGTGCCAGCAGTTTAGCGGGAGTCACAGATACGCAGTATTTT.

CDR3 nucleotide sequence: TGCGCCAGCAGCCAGGAGCTAGCGGGAGGGCTCAATGAGCAGTTCTTC. Its translation is CASSQELAGGLNEQFF. J is TRBJ2-1 and V is TRBV4-1, with TRBD2 matching over 12 bases. Trimming at V came to 3 bases and at J to 6 bases, leaving 6 bases not matched to a gene. The germline V gene has CDR1 MGHRA and CDR2 YSYEKL. There are 16 residues in the CDR3.

This chain uses TRBV7-9 with TRBJ2-5, with 12 positions matching TRBD2. Per the germline V gene, CDR1 is SEHNR and CDR2 is FQNEAQ (reference sequence). The ends lost 3 bases at V and 5 bases at J; junction bases unmatched: 10. The CDR3 extends over 17 amino acids. CDR3 in amino acids: CASSFRTSGTVLETQYF. The CDR3 DNA follows: TGTGCCAGCAGCTTCCGGACTAGCGGGACGGTTTTGGAGACCCAGTACTTC.

This chain links TRBV7-8 with TRBJ1-2; D ambiguous. The germline gives CDR1 SGHVS, CDR2 FQNEAQ. V shed 3 bases and J shed 2 bases, with 7 bases lying between them. This CDR3 spans 13 amino acids. The CDR3 here is CASSFSRNYGYTF. CDR3 DNA sequence: TGTGCCAGCAGCTTTTCCAGGAACTATGGCTACACCTTC.

The V call is TRBV5-1, the J call TRBJ1-3; TRBD1 is a possible D gene (6 bases). CDR3 length: 16 residues. Trimming took 4 bases from V and 4 from J, leaving 18 bases between them. Germline-derived CDR1 and CDR2 are SGHRS and YFSETQ. This chain's CDR3 is CASSPTPTGLGNTIYF. CDR3 in DNA: TGCGCCAGCAGCCCAACACCGACAGGTCTCGGAAACACCATATATTTT.

V is TRBV15 and J is TRBJ2-7; D is possibly TRBD1 (5 bases). Germline V gene data show CDR1 as LNHNV and CDR2 as YYDKDF (reference sequence). Trimming stripped 0 bases from V and 5 bases from J, with 14 bases between. This CDR3 contains 15 residues. The CDR3 coding sequence is TGTGCCACCAGCAGAGATCCCCAGGGTTTAAACGAGCAGTACTTC. This gives the protein CATSRDPQGLNEQYF.

V is TRBV19 and J is TRBJ1-1, with 7 nucleotides matching TRBD1. Germline V lookup: CDR1 LNHDA, CDR2 SQIVND (reference sequence). The CDR3 length is 15 residues. V shed 4 bases, J shed 0 bases, and the junction held 5 bases outside the gene matches. The CDR3 DNA reads TGTGCCAGTAGTACCCGACAGGGCCTGAACACTGAAGCTTTCTTT. It codes for CASSTRQGLNTEAFF.

The chain carries TRBV5-4 and TRBJ2-7; tentatively, D is TRBD1 (6 bases). Trimming took off 2 bases at V and 7 bases at J, with 19 bases between the two ends. The length of the CDR3 is 15 residues. The germline V gene encodes CDR1 SGHNT and CDR2 YYREEE (reference sequence). CDR3: CASSLRDNDSGEQYF. The CDR3 nucleotides are TGTGCCAGCAGCTTACGGGACAACGATTCGGGGGAGCAGTACTTC. Based on the CDR3 plus reference TRBV5-4 and TRBJ2-7, the full variable domain is ETGVTQSPTHLIKTRGQQVTLRCSSQSGHNTVSWYQQALGQGPQFIFQYYREEENGRGNFPPRFSGLQFPNYSSELNVNALELDDSALYLCASSLRDNDSGEQYFGPGTRLTVT.

The V gene is TRBV5-1, the J gene TRBJ2-3, with 8 bases that match TRBD2. J lost 3 bases, V lost 0 bases, and 6 bases had no gene match. The CDR3 extends over 16 amino acids. Germline CDR1 and CDR2: SGHRS and YFSETQ. The CDR3 loop reads CASSLAPAGATDTQYF. The CDR3 DNA is TGCGCCAGCAGCTTGGCCCCAGCGGGGGCTACAGATACGCAGTATTTT.

The rearrangement links TRBV5-1 to TRBJ1-5; a weak D match, TRBD1 (5 bases). The V gene's germline CDR1 is SGHRS and CDR2 YFSETQ. This CDR3 has 15 amino acids. V dropped 0 bases and J dropped 4 bases, with 11 bases sitting between them. The DNA for the CDR3 is TGCGCCAGCAGCTTGGAGGGGCAGAGGAATCAGCCCCAGCATTTT. This codes for CASSLEGQRNQPQHF. The variable domain in full, with the rest retrieved from reference TRBV5-1 and TRBJ1-5, is KAGVTQTPRYLIKTRGQQVTLSCSPISGHRSVSWYQQTPGQGLQFLFEYFSETQRNKGNFPGRFSGRQFSNSRSEMNVSTLELGDSALYLCASSLEGQRNQPQHFGDGTRLSIL.

The CDR3 is CATRPSGSNNEQFF. CDR3 nucleotides: TGTGCCACCAGGCCTAGCGGGAGTAACAATGAGCAGTTCTTC. The chain carries TRBV15 and TRBJ2-1, with 10 positions matching TRBD2. CDR3 length: 14 residues. CDR1 and CDR2 from the germline V gene are LNHNV and YYDKDF (reference sequence). Trimming at V came to 6 bases and at J to 5 bases, leaving 4 bases not matched to a gene.

The rearrangement links TRBV10-3 to TRBJ2-5, with TRBD2 matching over 9 bases. This CDR3 is 17 amino acids long. After removal of 4 bases from V and 2 bases from J, the junction contained 11 bases not matched to a gene. The V gene's germline CDR1 is ENHRY and CDR2 SYGVKD. This chain's CDR3 is CAISGRGKRGVQETQYF. The CDR3 DNA follows: TGTGCCATCAGTGGTCGTGGGAAGCGGGGGGTTCAAGAGACCCAGTACTTC.

Only a few counts were recorded for this clone. V and J are TRBV5-6 and TRBJ1-1; D gene ambiguous. This CDR3 contains 13 residues. The V end lost 4 bases, the J end lost 3 bases, and 10 bases lay between the germline ends. Germline CDR1 is SGHDT and CDR2 is YYEEEE. The CDR3 bases are TGTGCCAGCAGCCCTGACGGGTACACTGAAGCTTTCTTT. This codes for CASSPDGYTEAFF.

The chain is built from TRBV7-2 and TRBJ2-2; D might be TRBD2 (5 bases). Germline V CDR1 and CDR2: SGHTA, FQGNSA. CDR3 length equals 14 residues. V lost 4 bases and J lost 7, with 13 bases in between. The CDR3 spells CASSYQRTGGELFF. The CDR3 DNA is TGTGCCAGCAGCTACCAGCGGACGGGCGGGGAGCTGTTTTTT.

The chain uses TRBV19 and TRBJ1-1, with no clear D. This CDR3 comprises 13 residues. In germline, CDR1 is LNHDA, CDR2 SQIVND (reference sequence). The germline V and J ends were trimmed by 5 bases and 2 bases, with 9 bases remaining between them. The CDR3 DNA reads TGTGCCAGTAGTCCCCCGGGTAACACTGAAGCTTTCTTT. Its translation is CASSPPGNTEAFF.

The rearrangement links TRBV19 to TRBJ2-3; TRBD2 matches at 7 bases. The CDR3 runs to 16 residues. Germline V gives CDR1 LNHDA, CDR2 SQIVND (reference sequence). Trimming cost V 6 bases and J 1 base; bases outside gene matches: 10. The DNA of the CDR3 is TGTGCCAGTAGGAGGGGTTCTAGCGGAGGCACAGATACGCAGTATTTT. Translation: CASRRGSSGGTDTQYF.

The chain employs TRBV9 and TRBJ1-2; TRBD1 matches at 8 bases. Germline CDR1 SGDLS, CDR2 YYNGEE. The CDR3 sequence is 13 residues long. The V and J ends lost 4 bases and 7 bases, in that order; junction bases with no gene match: 6. This CDR3 reads CASSPGDRIGYTF. In DNA form, the CDR3 reads TGTGCCAGCAGCCCCGGGGACAGGATTGGCTACACCTTC.

The gene calls are TRBV7-2 and TRBJ1-1; D not resolved. The V end lost 1 base, the J end lost 3 bases, and 9 bases lay between the germline ends. The CDR3 totals 14 residues. Germline-derived CDR1 and CDR2 are SGHTA and FQGNSA. CDR3 sequence (DNA): TGTGCCAGCAGCTTAGTGGCGGTTGACACTGAAGCTTTCTTT. Translating it yields CASSLVAVDTEAFF.